In this sample, the clone carrying this TCR beta chain turned up once. As judged by recently defined diagnostic criteria, patients with Susac syndrome had definite or probable disease. The TEMRA cells underwent FACS enrichment, while the CD8+ and CD4+ T cells underwent negative isolation. This record comes from a study of CD8 T cells in Susac syndrome. Study details: There were Susac syndrome patients who were therapy-naive at blood draw, others on corticosteroids, and others on intravenous immunoglobulin alone.

Random-hexamer reverse transcription was applied to roughly 0.5 to 1 ug RNA. One entry per CDR3 protein results from TCRdb running MiXCR on the immunoSEQ multiplex PCR reads. The sample consists of about 240,000 distinct CDR3 sequences, less than 96% of them appearing once. From germline, CDR1 is SQVTM and CDR2 ANQGSEA. This CDR3 spans 13 amino acids. Trimming removed 0 bases at V and 5 bases at J, with 10 bases between. The sequence was collected from a human donor with Susac syndrome. V and J are TRBV29-1 and TRBJ2-5; D might be TRBD2 (6 bases). The sequencing sample was made of CD4+ T cells from PBMCs. CDR3 loop: CSVEDGGGETQYF. The CDR3 DNA reads TGCAGCGTTGAAGATGGTGGGGGGGAGACCCAGTACTTC.